The 31 T cell receptor beta chains below come from one sample, sequenced in a study of blood T cell repertoires in COVID-19 (dated by TCRdb to the early 2020s). To prepare the library, the immunoSEQ multiplex PCR assay was applied. In its TCRdb copy, this immuneACCESS table keeps in-frame sequences only and misses some clones. Where compared with another copy, unresolved V genes explain less than half of these, and the others have no known cause. The sample yields some 87,000 clones; 83% were counted once. The ten most abundant clones make up 39% of the sample. The sequencing input was peripheral blood. Receptors originate from a man of 80 years or more with active or convalescent COVID-19.

This chain uses TRBV11-2 with TRBJ1-1, with 7 bases that match TRBD1. This CDR3 region has 17 residues. Germline V gene lookup returns CDR1 SGHAT and CDR2 FQNNGV. Trimming took 5 bases from V and 4 from J; bases not matched to a gene: 16. The CDR3 DNA reads as TGTGCCAGCAGCCCCAAAAACCCGACAGGGTTTGGCACTGAAGCTTTCTTT. This translates into CASSPKNPTGFGTEAFF.

The chain employs TRBV7-9 and TRBJ2-1, with D maybe TRBD1 (6 bases). This CDR3 has 14 amino acids. With 6 bases removed from V and 7 bases from J, the gap between germline ends came to 16 bases. Per germline, CDR1 SEHNR and CDR2 FQNEAQ (reference sequence). CDR3 loop: CASRSGPQGNEQFF. DNA for the CDR3: TGTGCCAGCAGGTCGGGACCCCAGGGGAATGAGCAGTTCTTC.

The chain links TRBV7-6 to TRBJ2-2, with D possibly TRBD2 on 6 matching bases. In germline, CDR1 is SGHVS, CDR2 FNYEAQ. V was cut by 1 base and J by 6 bases, with 9 bases left in between. CDR3 length equals 14 residues. CDR3 amino acids: CASSLEAGPGELFF. The CDR3 region has the DNA TGTGCCAGCAGCTTAGAGGCGGGGCCCGGGGAGCTGTTTTTT.

The chain links TRBV29-1 to TRBJ2-3; D perhaps matches TRBD2 (5 bases). CDR1 is SQVTM, CDR2 ANQGSEA, per germline. The V gene lost 3 bases and the J gene lost 1 base, with 11 bases spanning the gap. This CDR3 has 14 residues. For the CDR3, the DNA is TGCAGCGTTGACCGGGGATCCGGCACAGATACGCAGTATTTT. Translation: CSVDRGSGTDTQYF.

The V and J genes are TRBV3-1 (or the pseudogene TRBV3-2) and TRBJ2-2, with 11 nucleotides matching TRBD1. The V gene end was trimmed by 0 bases and the J gene end by 5 bases; junction bases not matched to a gene: 14. Germline assignment: CDR1 LGHDT and CDR2 YNNKEL (reference sequence). The CDR3 is 20 amino acids. The CDR3 is CASSQEVCSGGTGGTGELFF. The CDR3 coding sequence is TGTGCCAGCAGCCAAGAAGTATGCAGTGGAGGGACAGGGGGAACCGGGGAGCTGTTTTTT.

The chain employs TRBV5-4 and TRBJ1-2; weak D call: TRBD1 (5 bases). The CDR3 is 15 amino acids. The V and J ends lost 0 bases and 7 bases respectively, with 16 bases between them. Germline V gene data show CDR1 as SGHNT and CDR2 as YYREEE (reference sequence). CDR3 sequence reads: CASSLGPGRARGYTF. The DNA for the CDR3 is TGTGCCAGCAGCTTGGGGCCCGGCAGGGCCCGTGGCTACACCTTC. Full variable domain (remainder filled in from reference TRBV5-4 and TRBJ1-2): ETGVTQSPTHLIKTRGQQVTLRCSSQSGHNTVSWYQQALGQGPQFIFQYYREEENGRGNFPPRFSGLQFPNYSSELNVNALELDDSALYLCASSLGPGRARGYTFGSGTRLTVV.

The rearrangement uses TRBV4-1 and TRBJ1-2; D is undetermined. The CDR3 extends over 15 amino acids. In germline, CDR1 is MGHRA, CDR2 YSYEKL. The V end was cut by 0 bases, the J end by 4 bases, with 12 bases between. CDR3 sequence: CASSQEQDSLYGYTF. CDR3 nucleotide sequence: TGCGCCAGCAGCCAAGAACAAGATTCCCTCTATGGCTACACCTTC.

The rearrangement joins TRBV10-3 to TRBJ2-7; TRBD2 is a possible D gene (6 bases). The CDR3 length is 14 residues. Trimming removed 7 bases from V and 1 base from J, with 14 bases in between. CDR1 and CDR2 from the germline V gene are ENHRY and SYGVKD. The CDR3 DNA reads as TGTGCCATCAAACCGTGGGGGACTTCCTACGAGCAGTACTTC. As protein: CAIKPWGTSYEQYF.

Regarding this clone: Its ends do not fully match the called genes, so a read error is possible. This chain uses TRBV25-1 with TRBJ2-2; TRBD1 is a possible D gene (5 bases). The V gene's germline CDR1 is MGHDK and CDR2 SYGVNS. CDR3 length: 13 amino acids. DNA for the CDR3: TGTGCCAGCAGACAGGCGAACTCCGGGGAGCTGTTTTTT. This encodes CASRQANSGELFF.

This clone occurred once. The V gene is TRBV28, the J gene TRBJ1-2, with unresolved D. CDR3 length equals 13 residues. V lost 2 bases and J 3 bases, leaving 7 bases between the germline ends. The germline V gene has CDR1 MDHEN and CDR2 SYDVKM. CDR3 nucleotide sequence: TGTGCCAGCAGTTTAAGTGAGGACTATGGCTACACCTTC. Residues: CASSLSEDYGYTF.

This sequence joins TRBV7-9 and TRBJ1-2; 9 nucleotides match TRBD1. CDR1 is SEHNR and CDR2 is FQNEAQ in the germline V gene (reference sequence). This CDR3 is 15 amino acids long. V lost 1 base and J lost 4; bases outside the gene matches: 4. Here the CDR3 reads CASSLVQGASYGYTF. For the CDR3, the DNA is TGTGCCAGCAGCTTAGTACAGGGGGCAAGCTATGGCTACACCTTC.

V is TRBV18 and J is TRBJ2-5; possible D gene TRBD1, 5 bases. CDR1 and CDR2 (germline): KGHSH, LQKENI. The CDR3 length is 14 residues. Trimming pared 5 bases from V and 5 bases from J, leaving 15 bases between. The CDR3 coding sequence is TGTGCCAGCTCAGCATCAGGGAAGTGGGAGACCCAGTACTTC. Translating it yields CASSASGKWETQYF.

This rearrangement joins TRBV9 to TRBJ1-6; D unresolved. This CDR3 comprises 13 residues. Per the germline V gene, CDR1 is SGDLS and CDR2 is YYNGEE. Trimming left V 0 bases short and J 7 bases short, with 5 bases between. CDR3 nucleotides: TGTGCCAGCAGCGTAGATCCGAATTCACCCCTCCACTTT. Its protein product is CASSVDPNSPLHF.

Comment on this clone: The sample carries other DNA sequences with the same CDR3. V gene TRBV19 combines with J gene TRBJ2-2; 11 nucleotides match TRBD1. CDR1 is LNHDA, CDR2 SQIVND, per germline (reference sequence). The CDR3 runs to 15 residues. V lost 4 bases, J lost 4 bases, and 2 bases stayed unmatched. The CDR3: CASSTGTGGTGELFF. CDR3 DNA: TGTGCCAGTAGTACCGGGACAGGGGGCACCGGGGAGCTGTTTTTT.

The rearrangement links TRBV7-8 to TRBJ2-2; tentative D call: TRBD2 (7 bases). Trimming pared 1 base from V and 5 bases from J, leaving 17 bases between. CDR1 and CDR2 (germline): SGHVS, FQNEAQ. This CDR3 contains 17 residues. As DNA, the CDR3 is TGTGCCAGCAGCTTAGACGCGGTGGGAGGGGGAACCGGGGAGCTGTTTTTT. Amino acid sequence: CASSLDAVGGGTGELFF.

The V gene is TRBV7-2, the J gene TRBJ2-2, with a weak D call TRBD1 (6 bases). Germline V CDR1 and CDR2: SGHTA, FQGNSA. The CDR3 runs to 15 residues. Trimming shortened V by 5 bases and J by 3 bases, and 13 bases separated the two germline ends. CDR3: CASSLGQTDTGELFF. The CDR3 region has the DNA TGTGCCAGCAGCCTAGGACAGACCGACACCGGGGAGCTGTTTTTT.

The rearrangement joins TRBV27 to TRBJ1-1; D remains unclear. Between the trimmed V and J ends, which lost 6 bases and 6 bases, there was a span of 14 bases. This CDR3 is built from 13 residues. Germline V gene lookup returns CDR1 MNHEY and CDR2 SMNVEV (reference sequence). The CDR3: CASRNLIAAEAFF. The CDR3 DNA sequence: TGTGCCAGCAGAAACTTAATCGCGGCTGAAGCTTTCTTT.

The table lists this clone with a count of one. This sequence joins TRBV27 and TRBJ1-1; 9 bases are shared with TRBD1. Per the germline V gene, CDR1 is MNHEY and CDR2 is SMNVEV (reference sequence). J was trimmed by 1 base and V by 4 bases; bases with no gene match: 7. This CDR3 has 16 residues. CDR3: CASSSTGTGTNTEAFF. CDR3 nucleotides: TGTGCCAGCAGTTCAACCGGGACAGGGACGAACACTGAAGCTTTCTTT.

The CDR3 coding sequence is TGTGCCATCAGTGACGCTGAACAGCGGTACCAAGAGACCCAGTACTTC. Translated, it gives CAISDAEQRYQETQYF. V gene TRBV10-3 combines with J gene TRBJ2-5; the D gene is possibly TRBD2 (5 bases). The CDR3 has 16 amino acids. Germline CDR1 and CDR2: ENHRY and SYGVKD. V was cut by 3 bases and J by 0 bases, with 14 bases left in between.

The genes are TRBV6-2 or TRBV6-3 and TRBJ2-7; D not certain. Germline V CDR1 and CDR2: MNHEY, SVGEGT. Between the trimmed V and J ends, which lost 1 base and 0 bases, there was a span of 7 bases. The CDR3 spans 14 residues. This CDR3 is CASSYYSYSYEQYF. For the CDR3, the DNA is TGTGCCAGCAGTTACTATAGCTACTCCTACGAGCAGTACTTC.

This sequence joins TRBV2 and TRBJ2-1, with 9 positions matching TRBD2. The length of the CDR3 is 15 residues. V lost 7 bases, J lost 7 bases, and 11 bases stayed unmatched. Germline V lookup: CDR1 SNHLY, CDR2 FYNNEI. CDR3 DNA sequence: TGTGCCAGCACCTCGTCAGGCGGGGGGGCAAATGAGCAGTTCTTC. It translates to CASTSSGGGANEQFF.

The V call is TRBV6-5, the J call TRBJ1-4; D is perhaps TRBD1 (5 bases). V lost 6 bases to trimming and J lost 4 bases, with 15 bases between them. Germline V gene sequence: CDR1 MNHEY, CDR2 SVGAGI. The CDR3 totals 15 residues. This CDR3 reads CASSLEGAVNEKLFF. CDR3 coding DNA: TGTGCCAGCAGCCTGGAAGGGGCTGTTAATGAAAAACTGTTTTTT.

The rearrangement uses TRBV7-2 and TRBJ2-7; 10 positions match TRBD2. Germline-derived CDR1 and CDR2 are SGHTA and FQGNSA. V was pared by 4 bases and J by 2 bases, with 2 bases of the junction left unmatched. The CDR3 length is 14 residues. This CDR3 reads CASSSGLAAYEQYF. The CDR3 region has the DNA TGTGCCAGCAGCTCCGGACTAGCGGCCTACGAGCAGTACTTC.

The chain joins TRBV6-5 to TRBJ1-2, with 7 bases that match TRBD1. Looked up from germline, CDR1 is MNHEY and CDR2 is SVGAGI. This CDR3 spans 12 amino acids. Germline trimming cut 8 bases from V and 6 bases from J; bases unmatched to any gene: 6. Written as DNA, the CDR3 is TGTGCCAGCTTGGACAGGTGGGATGGCTACACCTTC. It yields the protein CASLDRWDGYTF.

The chain uses TRBV5-5 and TRBJ1-3; D is unresolved. The V gene lost 0 bases and the J gene lost 0 bases, with 4 bases spanning the gap. The CDR3 consists of 14 residues. CDR1 SGHKS and CDR2 YYEKEE come from the germline V gene (reference sequence). The CDR3 DNA reads TGTGCCAGCAGCTTGGGGAGCTCTGGAAACACCATATATTTT. This encodes CASSLGSSGNTIYF.

This clone was observed a few times. V and J are TRBV5-1 and TRBJ2-7; 7 bases map to TRBD1. The CDR3 is made up of 14 amino acids. V gave up 4 bases and J gave up 0 bases; unmatched junction bases: 4. Germline V CDR1 and CDR2: SGHRS, YFSETQ. The CDR3 bases are TGCGCCAGCAGCGTGACAGGGCTCTCCTACGAGCAGTACTTC. It is translated as CASSVTGLSYEQYF.

This clone was detected a few times. The chain uses TRBV6-1 and TRBJ1-4, with 9 bases that match TRBD1. The CDR3 length is 15 residues. The germline V gene encodes CDR1 MNHNS and CDR2 SASEGT. Trimming cost V 1 base and J 7 bases; bases outside gene matches: 4. In DNA, the CDR3 is TGTGCCAGCAGTGAAGGGACAGGGGCGGGTGAAAAACTGTTTTTT. Translated: CASSEGTGAGEKLFF.

The chain recombines TRBV7-9 with TRBJ1-6, with 7 bases matching TRBD1. The CDR3 spans 13 residues. CDR1 and CDR2 from the germline V gene are SEHNR and FQNEAQ (reference sequence). The V segment lost 5 bases and the J segment 8 bases; nucleotides outside the gene matches: 3. CDR3 DNA: TGTGCCAGCAGCCCGGGGACAGATTCACCCCTCCACTTT. Translation: CASSPGTDSPLHF.

DNA of the CDR3: TGTGCCAGCAGCTTGGCTAGACAGACTTACTATGGCTACACCTTC. Residues: CASSLARQTYYGYTF. This chain links TRBV5-4 with TRBJ1-2, with D maybe TRBD1 (5 bases). The CDR3 totals 15 residues. Germline assignment: CDR1 SGHNT and CDR2 YYREEE (reference sequence). V lost 0 bases to trimming and J lost 3 bases, with 12 bases between them.

The gene calls are TRBV11-2 and TRBJ1-1; 9 bases fit TRBD1. The CDR3 runs 15 residues. Germline assignment: CDR1 SGHAT and CDR2 FQNNGV. The ends lost 5 bases at V and 5 bases at J; junction bases unmatched: 9. The CDR3 loop is CASSVTGGGETEAFF. The CDR3 coding sequence is TGTGCCAGCAGCGTAACAGGGGGCGGAGAAACTGAAGCTTTCTTT. Supplemented by reference TRBV11-2 and TRBJ1-1, the full variable domain reads EAGVAQSPRYKIIEKRQSVAFWCNPISGHATLYWYQQILGQGPKLLIQFQNNGVVDDSQLPKDRFSAERLKGVDSTLKIQPAKLEDSAVYLCASSVTGGGETEAFFGQGTRLTVV.

V and J are TRBV5-1 and TRBJ2-1; maybe TRBD1 (7 bases). V was pared by 0 bases and J by 4 bases, with 11 bases between. CDR3 size: 15 residues. The germline CDR1 and CDR2 sequences are SGHRS and YFSETQ. The CDR3 nucleotides read TGCGCCAGCAGCTTGGACAGGGGAGGTTACAATGAGCAGTTCTTC. Translating gives CASSLDRGGYNEQFF.